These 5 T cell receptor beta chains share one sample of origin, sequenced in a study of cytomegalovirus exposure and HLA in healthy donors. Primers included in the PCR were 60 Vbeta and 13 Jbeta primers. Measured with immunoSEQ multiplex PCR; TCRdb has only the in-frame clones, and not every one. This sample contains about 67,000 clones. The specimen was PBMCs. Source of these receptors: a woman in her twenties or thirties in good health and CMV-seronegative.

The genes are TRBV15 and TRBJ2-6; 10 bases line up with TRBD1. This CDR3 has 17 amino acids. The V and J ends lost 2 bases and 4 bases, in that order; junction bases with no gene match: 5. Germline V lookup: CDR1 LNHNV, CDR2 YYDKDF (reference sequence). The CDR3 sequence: CATSRSTGGWGANVLTF. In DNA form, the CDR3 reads TGTGCCACCAGCAGATCGACAGGGGGCTGGGGGGCCAACGTCCTGACTTTC.

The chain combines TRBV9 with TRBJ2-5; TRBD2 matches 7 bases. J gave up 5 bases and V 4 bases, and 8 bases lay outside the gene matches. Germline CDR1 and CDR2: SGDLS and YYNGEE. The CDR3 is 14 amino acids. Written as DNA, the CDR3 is TGTGCCAGCAGCCTGGGGGGGGTGTGGGAGACCCAGTACTTC. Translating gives CASSLGGVWETQYF.

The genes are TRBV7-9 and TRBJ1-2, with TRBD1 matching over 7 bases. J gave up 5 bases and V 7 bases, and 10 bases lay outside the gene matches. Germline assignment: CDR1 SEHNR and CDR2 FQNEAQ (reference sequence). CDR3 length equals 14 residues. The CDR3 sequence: CASTQAGTVYGYTF. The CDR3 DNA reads TGTGCCAGCACCCAAGCCGGGACAGTGTATGGCTACACCTTC.

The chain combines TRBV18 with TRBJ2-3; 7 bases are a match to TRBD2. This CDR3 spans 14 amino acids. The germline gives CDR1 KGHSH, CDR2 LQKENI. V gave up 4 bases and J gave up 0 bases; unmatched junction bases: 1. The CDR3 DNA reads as TGTGCCAGCTCACGGGAGGGAAGCACAGATACGCAGTATTTT. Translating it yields CASSREGSTDTQYF.

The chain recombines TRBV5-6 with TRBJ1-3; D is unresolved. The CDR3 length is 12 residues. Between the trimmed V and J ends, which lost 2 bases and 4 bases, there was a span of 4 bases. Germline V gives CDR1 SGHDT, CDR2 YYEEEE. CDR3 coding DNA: TGTGCCAGCAGCTTTGAGGGAAACACCATATATTTT. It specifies CASSFEGNTIYF.